The 20 T cell receptor beta chains given below trace back to one sample, sequenced in a study of shared clonotypes between healthy human individuals (dated by TCRdb to 2018 to 2020). The library was produced with the immunoSEQ multiplex PCR assay. Imported from immuneACCESS, the table was reduced by TCRdb to in-frame sequences with V and J called. These copies leave out some clones; in studies compared against another copy, an unresolved V gene accounts for under half, and the cause of the remainder is not known. This sample holds millions of clones; approximately 94% were observed only once. Around 0.14% of the sample rests with the top ten. The sequenced sample was naive CD4+ T cells sorted from blood. The cell subset or site label of this sample denotes: CD45RA+ positively selected. Receptors were obtained from a young man in good health.

This clone was seen once. This chain uses TRBV25-1 with TRBJ2-1, with 14 bases lining up with TRBD2. Germline V CDR1 and CDR2: MGHDK, SYGVNS. The CDR3 length is 14 residues. V dropped 5 bases and J dropped 13; count of bases not matched to a gene: 7. CDR3 bases: TGTGCCAGCAGTCCCGGACTAGCGGGAGGTCCACAGTTCTTC. This translates into CASSPGLAGGPQFF.

The rearrangement uses TRBV5-1 and TRBJ2-1; 7 bases are a match to TRBD2. V shed 2 bases, J shed 9 bases, and the junction held 14 bases outside the gene matches. The CDR3 sequence is 16 residues long. Germline V gene data show CDR1 as SGHRS and CDR2 as YFSETQ. Written as DNA, the CDR3 is TGCGCCAGCAGCTTAGAAGCGGGGCCTACTCCCGGTGAGCAGTTCTTC. Translating gives CASSLEAGPTPGEQFF. Complete variable domain (other parts from reference TRBV5-1 and TRBJ2-1): KAGVTQTPRYLIKTRGQQVTLSCSPISGHRSVSWYQQTPGQGLQFLFEYFSETQRNKGNFPGRFSGRQFSNSRSEMNVSTLELGDSALYLCASSLEAGPTPGEQFFGPGTRLTVL.

This chain uses TRBV5-5 with TRBJ1-1, with TRBD1 as a possible D gene (5 bases). Between the trimmed V and J ends, which lost 0 bases and 4 bases, there was a span of 16 bases. This CDR3 is built from 16 residues. The V gene's germline CDR1 is SGHKS and CDR2 YYEKEE (reference sequence). For the CDR3, the DNA is TGTGCCAGCAGCTTGGCCCGACTAATAGGGGCCACTGAAGCTTTCTTT. The encoded protein is CASSLARLIGATEAFF. Full variable domain (remainder filled in from reference TRBV5-5 and TRBJ1-1): DAGVTQSPTHLIKTRGQQVTLRCSPISGHKSVSWYQQVLGQGPQFIFQYYEKEERGRGNFPDRFSARQFPNYSSELNVNALLLGDSALYLCASSLARLIGATEAFFGQGTRLTVV.

The chain uses TRBV12-1 and TRBJ2-3; TRBD2 is the table's D call and was not checked against the DNA. TRBV12-1 is recorded as a pseudogene. The CDR3 runs to 15 residues. Here the CDR3 DNA reads TGTGCCAGCAGCGTCGGGACTAGCGGCACAGATACGCAGTATTTT. It specifies CASSVGTSGTDTQYF.

The V gene is TRBV7-9, the J gene TRBJ2-2; TRBD2 matches at 9 bases. The CDR3 spans 17 residues. V shed 5 bases and J 2 bases; nucleotides not matched to a gene: 9. Germline V lookup: CDR1 SEHNR, CDR2 FQNEAQ (reference sequence). CDR3 sequence (DNA): TGTGCCAGCAGCCCATTTAGCGGGAGAATAAACACCGGGGAGCTGTTTTTT. Residues: CASSPFSGRINTGELFF.

Points on this clone: At the DNA level, this CDR3 is encoded by other sequences in the same sample as well. V and J are TRBV5-1 and TRBJ2-7; D ambiguous. The germline gives CDR1 SGHRS, CDR2 YFSETQ. Trimming shortened V by 4 bases and J by 3 bases, and 8 bases separated the two germline ends. There are 12 residues in the CDR3. The CDR3 DNA follows: TGCGCCAGCAGCATATCAGGCTACGAGCAGTACTTC. This translates into CASSISGYEQYF.

The table lists this clone with a few counts. The V gene is TRBV7-9, the J gene TRBJ1-3; no firm D call. Germline CDR1 is SEHNR and CDR2 is FQNEAQ (reference sequence). Trimming took 0 bases from V and 6 from J, leaving 3 bases between them. The CDR3 contains 12 residues. CDR3 in DNA: TGTGCCAGCAGCTTAGCGCCAAACACCATATATTTT. Translation gives CASSLAPNTIYF.

The chain uses TRBV5-3 and TRBJ2-1; the D is unclear. TRBV5-3 is treated as an ORF (open reading frame) with a function not yet certain. Deletions cut 6 bases from V and 5 bases from J, with 30 bases between. The CDR3 length is 19 residues. CDR3 DNA sequence: TGTGCCAGAAACCTTCTGAAGCTTGTTGTTTTATGCAAGAACAATGAGCAGTTCTTC. Amino acid sequence: CARNLLKLVVLCKNNEQFF.

V is TRBV27 and J is TRBJ1-3; the match to TRBD1 covers 9 bases. The germline V gene has CDR1 MNHEY and CDR2 SMNVEV (reference sequence). V was clipped by 7 bases and J by 3 bases; unmatched bases: 7. CDR3 length: 15 residues. The CDR3 DNA is TGTGCCAGCAAGGTGGGGACAGGGAGTGGAAACACCATATATTTT. Protein sequence: CASKVGTGSGNTIYF.

The chain employs TRBV30 and TRBJ2-1; no reliable D call. CDR3 length: 12 residues. Trimming took off 3 bases at V and 5 bases at J, with 8 bases between the two ends. Germline CDR1 GTSNPN, CDR2 SVGIG (reference sequence). CDR3 sequence reads: CAWSRPNNEQFF. CDR3 sequence (DNA): TGTGCCTGGAGCCGTCCGAACAATGAGCAGTTCTTC.

J is TRBJ1-1 and V is TRBV19; no reliable D call. CDR1 and CDR2 from the germline V gene are LNHDA and SQIVND (reference sequence). Trimming removed 3 bases from V and 1 base from J, with 6 bases in between. This CDR3 has 13 residues. CDR3 loop: CASSIQQNTEAFF. The CDR3 DNA is TGTGCCAGTAGTATCCAACAGAACACTGAAGCTTTCTTT.

V gene TRBV9 combines with J gene TRBJ2-7; D is possibly TRBD2 (5 bases). CDR1 and CDR2 (germline): SGDLS, YYNGEE. The CDR3 length is 14 residues. The V end lost 4 bases, the J end lost 3 bases, and 14 bases lay between the germline ends. The CDR3 bases are TGTGCCAGCAGCCCACAGACCGACTACTACGAGCAGTACTTC. As protein: CASSPQTDYYEQYF.

As regards this clone: Other DNA variants within this sample encode the same CDR3. The chain has TRBV9 and TRBJ2-1; TRBD2 is a possible D gene (5 bases). Trimming pared 0 bases from V and 1 base from J, leaving 8 bases between. Germline CDR1 reads SGDLS; CDR2 reads YYNGEE. The CDR3 extends over 15 amino acids. CDR3 sequence reads: CASSVGRLSYNEQFF. In nucleotides, the CDR3 is TGTGCCAGCAGCGTAGGGAGACTATCCTACAATGAGCAGTTCTTC.

Comment on this clone: The same CDR3 arises from other DNA sequences in this sample as well. The rearrangement joins TRBV11-3 to TRBJ2-2; TRBD1 aligns across 7 bases. The germline CDR1 and CDR2 sequences are SGHNT and YENEEA. The CDR3 extends over 15 amino acids. Trimming at V came to 1 base and at J to 1 base, leaving 0 bases not matched to a gene. The CDR3 sequence is CASSLGQGNTGELFF. DNA for the CDR3: TGTGCCAGCAGCTTAGGACAGGGGAACACCGGGGAGCTGTTTTTT.

The chain uses TRBV5-4 and TRBJ2-7, with TRBD1 identical over 7 bases. The CDR3 has 16 amino acids. Per germline, CDR1 SGHNT and CDR2 YYREEE (reference sequence). V shed 3 bases, J shed 3 bases, and the junction held 12 bases outside the gene matches. The CDR3 sequence is CASSWAGTPGGYEQYF. CDR3 in DNA: TGTGCCAGCAGCTGGGCCGGGACCCCAGGGGGCTACGAGCAGTACTTC.

The chain is built from TRBV7-2 and TRBJ2-5; tentatively, D is TRBD1 (5 bases). The CDR3 sequence is 15 residues long. CDR1 and CDR2 from the germline V gene are SGHTA and FQGNSA. The ends were cut back, 5 bases at V and 5 bases at J, with 18 bases in the middle. The CDR3 region is CASSPRRGIGETQYF. The CDR3 DNA is TGTGCCAGCAGCCCAAGAAGGGGAATAGGGGAGACCCAGTACTTC.

The chain couples TRBV7-2 to TRBJ1-4, with 7 bases aligning to TRBD1. Germline-derived CDR1 and CDR2 are SGHTA and FQGNSA. This CDR3 region has 16 residues. The ends lost 1 base at V and 1 base at J; junction bases unmatched: 3. The CDR3: CASSLGGGRTNEKLFF. The CDR3 DNA reads as TGTGCCAGCAGCTTAGGAGGGGGCCGAACTAATGAAAAACTGTTTTTT.

The chain couples TRBV10-3 to TRBJ2-7; D may be TRBD1 or TRBD2 (5 bases each). This CDR3 region has 14 residues. In germline, CDR1 is ENHRY, CDR2 SYGVKD. Deletions cut 3 bases from V and 3 bases from J, with 12 bases between. The CDR3 DNA sequence: TGTGCCATCAGTGATGCCGGGACCAGCTACGAGCAGTACTTC. It is translated as CAISDAGTSYEQYF.

This clone occurred a few times. The chain uses TRBV7-9 and TRBJ2-7; TRBD1 might be the D (5 bases). The CDR3 is 14 residues long. The germline V and J ends were trimmed by 0 bases and 3 bases, with 9 bases remaining between them. CDR1 and CDR2 (germline): SEHNR, FQNEAQ (reference sequence). In DNA form, the CDR3 reads TGTGCCAGCAGCTTAGCCACAGGCAACTACGAGCAGTACTTC. Its protein is CASSLATGNYEQYF.

For this clone: Other DNA sequences from this sample encode an identical CDR3 as well. V usage is TRBV7-3 and J usage is TRBJ2-2, with 7 bases fitting TRBD1. The CDR3 totals 15 residues. After removal of 1 base from V and 4 bases from J, the junction contained 3 bases not matched to a gene. CDR1 is SGHTA, CDR2 FQGTGA, per germline. The chain's CDR3 is CASSLRQGGTGELFF. The CDR3, as DNA: TGTGCCAGCAGCTTAAGACAGGGTGGCACCGGGGAGCTGTTTTTT.